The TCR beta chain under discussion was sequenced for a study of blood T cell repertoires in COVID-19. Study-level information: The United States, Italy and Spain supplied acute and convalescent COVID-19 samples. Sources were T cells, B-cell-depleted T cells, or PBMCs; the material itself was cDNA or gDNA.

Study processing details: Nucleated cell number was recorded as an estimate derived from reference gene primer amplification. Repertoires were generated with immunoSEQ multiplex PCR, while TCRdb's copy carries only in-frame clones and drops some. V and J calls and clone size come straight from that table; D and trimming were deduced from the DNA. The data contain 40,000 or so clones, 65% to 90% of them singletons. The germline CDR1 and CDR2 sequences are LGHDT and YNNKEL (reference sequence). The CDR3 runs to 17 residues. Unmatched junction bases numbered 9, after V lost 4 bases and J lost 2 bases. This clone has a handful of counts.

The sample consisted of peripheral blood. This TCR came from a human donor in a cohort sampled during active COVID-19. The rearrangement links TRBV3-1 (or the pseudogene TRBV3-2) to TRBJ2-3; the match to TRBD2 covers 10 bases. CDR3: CASSRVGAGGTTDTQYF. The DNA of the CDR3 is TGTGCCAGCAGCCGCGTGGGAGCGGGGGGGACCACAGATACGCAGTATTTT.